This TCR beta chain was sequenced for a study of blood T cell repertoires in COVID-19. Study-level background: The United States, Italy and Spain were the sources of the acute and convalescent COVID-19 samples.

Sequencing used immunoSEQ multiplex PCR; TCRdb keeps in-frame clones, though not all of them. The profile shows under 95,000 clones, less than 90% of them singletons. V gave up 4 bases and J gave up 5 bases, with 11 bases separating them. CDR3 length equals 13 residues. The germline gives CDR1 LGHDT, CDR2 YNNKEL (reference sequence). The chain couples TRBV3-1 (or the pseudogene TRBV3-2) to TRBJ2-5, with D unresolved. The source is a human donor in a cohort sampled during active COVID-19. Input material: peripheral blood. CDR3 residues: CASSPYDTETQYF. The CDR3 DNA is TGTGCCAGCAGCCCGTACGACACGGAGACCCAGTACTTC.